This T cell receptor beta chain originates from a study of T cell repertoires in cytomegalovirus infection. About the study: Evidence of both CMV infection and a matching HLA type came from public TCR beta signatures. General observations from the study: Ex vivo responses were dominated by HLA-C-restricted CMV-specific TCR beta clonotypes. Identification of carriers of CMV plus the relevant HLA was achieved through cumulative public TCR beta family frequency.

For this clonotype: Its antigen is currently unknown.

Germline CDR1 is SEHNR and CDR2 is FQNEAQ (reference sequence). Between the trimmed V and J ends, which lost 5 bases and 7 bases, there was a span of 15 bases. This CDR3 spans 13 amino acids. Using its own MiXCR run on the reads, TCRdb lists one record per CDR3 protein. Here the sample spans around 320,000 distinct CDR3 sequences, 8% to 10% being singletons. Sequencing used PBMCs. This clonotype was obtained from a human donor in good health (CMV status not recorded). Some clones in this sample may be carry-over from other donors' samples. V gene TRBV7-9 combines with J gene TRBJ2-7; D assignment may be TRBD1 or TRBD2 (5 bases each). As DNA, the CDR3 is TGTGCCAGCAGCGTTGGGACCCTAGCTGAGCAGTACTTC. The encoded protein is CASSVGTLAEQYF. The entire variable domain, with the rest obtained from reference TRBV7-9 and TRBJ2-7, is as follows: DTGVSQNPRHKITKRGQNVTFRCDPISEHNRLYWYRQTLGQGPEFLTYFQNEAQLEKSRLLSDRFSAERPKGSFSTLEIQRTEQGDSAMYLCASSVGTLAEQYFGPGTRLTVT.